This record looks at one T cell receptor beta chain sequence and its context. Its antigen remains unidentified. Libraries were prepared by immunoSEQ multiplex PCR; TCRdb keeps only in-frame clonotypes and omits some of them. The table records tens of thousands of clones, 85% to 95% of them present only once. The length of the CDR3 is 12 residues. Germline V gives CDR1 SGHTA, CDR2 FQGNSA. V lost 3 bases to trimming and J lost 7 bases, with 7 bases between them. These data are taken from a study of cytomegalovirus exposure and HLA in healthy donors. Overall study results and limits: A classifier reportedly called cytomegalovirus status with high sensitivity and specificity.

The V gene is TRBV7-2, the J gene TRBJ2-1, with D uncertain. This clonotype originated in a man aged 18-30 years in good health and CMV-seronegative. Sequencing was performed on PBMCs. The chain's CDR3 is CASSLHKNEQFF. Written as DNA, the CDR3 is TGTGCCAGCAGCTTGCACAAGAATGAGCAGTTCTTC. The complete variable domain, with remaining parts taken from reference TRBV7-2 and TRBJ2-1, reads GAGVSQSPSNKVTEKGKDVELRCDPISGHTALYWYRQSLGQGLEFLIYFQGNSAPDKSGLPSDRFSAERTGGSVSTLTIQRTQQEDSAVYLCASSLHKNEQFFGPGTRLTVL.